This T cell receptor (beta chain) came from a study of blood T cell repertoires in COVID-19. About the study: Sources were T cells, B-cell-depleted T cells, or PBMCs; the material itself was cDNA or gDNA.

Individuals drawn from around 25 US areas were roughly 18 to 95 years old. Assignments of participants to cohorts depended upon their own reported clinical history. V dropped 5 bases and J dropped 10; count of bases not matched to a gene: 7. This CDR3 contains 12 residues. Germline loops: CDR1 MGHDK, CDR2 SYGVNS. Authors' methods: Reference gene primer amplification yielded estimated nucleated cell counts. The repertoire was sequenced with immunoSEQ multiplex PCR; TCRdb's copy has only in-frame clones and lacks some. The V and J calls and clone size were taken over from that table, and D and trimming were inferred from the DNA. The profile shows about 180,000 clones, about 82% of them singletons.

The source is a woman in her 30s who had recovered from COVID-19. The chain recombines TRBV25-1 with TRBJ1-1, with TRBD1 matching 7 bases. Sequencing was carried out using PBMCs or T cells enriched from blood (not recorded which). CDR3: CASSNPRGRAFF. Written as DNA, the CDR3 is TGTGCCAGCAGTAACCCCAGGGGGAGAGCTTTCTTT. The full variable domain, in which reference TRBV25-1 and TRBJ1-1 provide the parts outside the CDR3, is EADIYQTPRYLVIGTGKKITLECSQTMGHDKMYWYQQDPGMELHLIHYSYGVNSTEKGDLSSESTVSRIRTEHFPLTLESARPSHTSQYLCASSNPRGRAFFGQGTRLTVV.